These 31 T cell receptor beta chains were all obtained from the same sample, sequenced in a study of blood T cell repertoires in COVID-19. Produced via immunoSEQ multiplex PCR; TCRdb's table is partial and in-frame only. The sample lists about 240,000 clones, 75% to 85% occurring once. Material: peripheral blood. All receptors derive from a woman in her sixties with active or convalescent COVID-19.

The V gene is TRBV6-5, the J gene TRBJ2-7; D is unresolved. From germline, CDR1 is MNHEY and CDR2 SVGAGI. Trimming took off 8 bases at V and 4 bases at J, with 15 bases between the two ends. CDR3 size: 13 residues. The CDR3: CASRGSIRYEQYF. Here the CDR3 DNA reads TGTGCCAGCCGAGGTTCTATCCGGTACGAGCAGTACTTC.

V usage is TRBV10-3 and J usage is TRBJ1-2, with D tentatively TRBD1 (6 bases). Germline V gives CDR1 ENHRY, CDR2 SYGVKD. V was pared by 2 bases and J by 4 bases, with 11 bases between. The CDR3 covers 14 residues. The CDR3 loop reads CAISERGGPYGYTF. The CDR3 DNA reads TGTGCCATCAGTGAGCGGGGGGGGCCCTATGGCTACACCTTC.

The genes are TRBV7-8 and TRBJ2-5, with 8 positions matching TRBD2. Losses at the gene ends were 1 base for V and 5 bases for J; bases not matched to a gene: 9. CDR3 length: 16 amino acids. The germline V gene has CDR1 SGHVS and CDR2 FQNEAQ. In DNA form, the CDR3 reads TGTGCCAGCAGCTTAGTCCAGCGGGGGCCGGGGGAGACCCAGTACTTC. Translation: CASSLVQRGPGETQYF.

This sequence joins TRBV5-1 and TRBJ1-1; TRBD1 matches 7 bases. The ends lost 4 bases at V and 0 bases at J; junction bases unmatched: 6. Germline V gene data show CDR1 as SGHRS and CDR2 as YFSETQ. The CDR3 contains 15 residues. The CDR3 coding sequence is TGCGCCAGCAGCGCGGGACAGTCAATGAACACTGAAGCTTTCTTT. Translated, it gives CASSAGQSMNTEAFF.

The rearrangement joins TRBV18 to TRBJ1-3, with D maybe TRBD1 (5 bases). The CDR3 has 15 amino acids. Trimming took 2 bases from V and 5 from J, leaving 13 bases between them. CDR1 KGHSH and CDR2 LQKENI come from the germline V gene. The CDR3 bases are TGTGCCAGCTCACCAGGGGCAGGGTCGCGAAACACCATATATTTT. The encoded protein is CASSPGAGSRNTIYF.

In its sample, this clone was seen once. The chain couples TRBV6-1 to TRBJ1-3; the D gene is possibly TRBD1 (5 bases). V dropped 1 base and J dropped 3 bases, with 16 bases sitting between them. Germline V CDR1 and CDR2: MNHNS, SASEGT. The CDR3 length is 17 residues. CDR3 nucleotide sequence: TGTGCCAGCAGTGAAGTGCCCGACAGCAGAGGTGGAAACACCATATATTTT. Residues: CASSEVPDSRGGNTIYF.

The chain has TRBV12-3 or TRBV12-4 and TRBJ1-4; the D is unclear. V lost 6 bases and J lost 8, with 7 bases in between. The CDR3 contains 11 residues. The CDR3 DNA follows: TGTGCCAGCAGCCGCGGGGAAAAACTGTTTTTT. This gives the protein CASSRGEKLFF.

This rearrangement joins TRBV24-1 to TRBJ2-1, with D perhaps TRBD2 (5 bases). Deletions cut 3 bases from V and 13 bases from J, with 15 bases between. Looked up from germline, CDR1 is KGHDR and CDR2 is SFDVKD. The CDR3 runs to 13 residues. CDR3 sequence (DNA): TGTGCCACCAGTGATACCATCGCGGGCCCTCAGTTCTTC. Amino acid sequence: CATSDTIAGPQFF.

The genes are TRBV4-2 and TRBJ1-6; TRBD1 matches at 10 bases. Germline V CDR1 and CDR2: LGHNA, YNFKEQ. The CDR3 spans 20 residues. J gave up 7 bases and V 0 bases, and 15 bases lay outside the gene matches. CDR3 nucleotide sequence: TGTGCCAGCAGCCAAGATCCCACATTCGGACAGGGGGGGTCAAATTCACCCCTCCACTTT. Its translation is CASSQDPTFGQGGSNSPLHF.

In DNA, the CDR3 is TGTGCCAGCAGCTTAACAGGGGATAGCAATCAGCCCCAGCATTTT. Amino acids: CASSLTGDSNQPQHF. This sequence joins TRBV7-9 and TRBJ1-5, with 7 bases lining up with TRBD1. Germline assignment: CDR1 SEHNR and CDR2 FQNEAQ (reference sequence). The trim removed 2 bases at V and 0 bases at J, leaving 1 base unmatched. This CDR3 has 15 amino acids.

The CDR3 here is CASSLPTGSGGYTF. CDR3 DNA sequence: TGCGCCAGCAGCCTCCCCACGGGATCGGGTGGCTACACCTTC. The V and J genes are TRBV4-1 and TRBJ1-2; D is ambiguous. Germline loops: CDR1 MGHRA, CDR2 YSYEKL. The V gene lost 4 bases and the J gene lost 7 bases, with 16 bases spanning the gap. This CDR3 is built from 14 residues.

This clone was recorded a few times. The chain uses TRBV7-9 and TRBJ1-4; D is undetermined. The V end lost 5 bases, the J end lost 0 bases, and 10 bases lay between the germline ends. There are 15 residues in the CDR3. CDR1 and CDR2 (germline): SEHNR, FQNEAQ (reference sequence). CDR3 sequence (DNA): TGTGCCAGCAGCCGGGAGCTTGCAACTAATGAAAAACTGTTTTTT. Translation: CASSRELATNEKLFF.

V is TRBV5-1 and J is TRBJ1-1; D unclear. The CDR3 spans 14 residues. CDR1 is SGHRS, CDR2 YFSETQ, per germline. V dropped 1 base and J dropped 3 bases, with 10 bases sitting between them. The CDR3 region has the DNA TGCGCCAGCAGCTTGCTATCAGGTGACACTGAAGCTTTCTTT. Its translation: CASSLLSGDTEAFF.

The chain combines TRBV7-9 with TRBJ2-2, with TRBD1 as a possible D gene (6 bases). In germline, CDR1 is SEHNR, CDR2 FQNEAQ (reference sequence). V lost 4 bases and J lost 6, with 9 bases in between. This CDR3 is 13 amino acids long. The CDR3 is CASSSQGSGELFF. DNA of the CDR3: TGTGCCAGCAGCTCCCAGGGGTCCGGGGAGCTGTTTTTT. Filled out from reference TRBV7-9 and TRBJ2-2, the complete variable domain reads DTGVSQNPRHKITKRGQNVTFRCDPISEHNRLYWYRQTLGQGPEFLTYFQNEAQLEKSRLLSDRFSAERPKGSFSTLEIQRTEQGDSAMYLCASSSQGSGELFFGEGSRLTVL.

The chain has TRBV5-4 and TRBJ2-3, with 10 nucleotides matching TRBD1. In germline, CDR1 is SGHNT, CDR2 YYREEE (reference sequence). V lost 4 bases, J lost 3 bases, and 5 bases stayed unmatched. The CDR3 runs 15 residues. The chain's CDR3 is CASSLRDRGTDTQYF. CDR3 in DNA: TGTGCCAGCAGCCTCCGGGACAGGGGTACAGATACGCAGTATTTT.

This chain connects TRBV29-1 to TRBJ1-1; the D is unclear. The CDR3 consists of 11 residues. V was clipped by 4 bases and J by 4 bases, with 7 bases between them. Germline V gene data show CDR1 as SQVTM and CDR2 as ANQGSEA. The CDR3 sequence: CSVGRVTEAFF. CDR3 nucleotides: TGCAGCGTTGGCCGCGTCACTGAAGCTTTCTTT.

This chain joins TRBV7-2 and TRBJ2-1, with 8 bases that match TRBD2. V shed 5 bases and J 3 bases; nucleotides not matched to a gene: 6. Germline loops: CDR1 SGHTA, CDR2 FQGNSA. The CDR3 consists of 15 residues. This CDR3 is CASSPWSGGYNEQFF. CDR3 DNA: TGTGCCAGCAGCCCCTGGAGCGGGGGCTACAATGAGCAGTTCTTC.

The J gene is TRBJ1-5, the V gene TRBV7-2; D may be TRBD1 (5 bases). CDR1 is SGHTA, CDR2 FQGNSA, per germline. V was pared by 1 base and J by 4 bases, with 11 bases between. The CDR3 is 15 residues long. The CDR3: CASSLGGAGNQPQHF. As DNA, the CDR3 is TGTGCCAGCAGCTTAGGTGGGGCTGGAAATCAGCCCCAGCATTTT.

The CDR3 spells CASSSTGFAEQYF. The CDR3 DNA is TGCGCCAGCAGCTCCACAGGGTTCGCCGAGCAGTACTTC. The chain couples TRBV5-1 to TRBJ2-7; a weak D match, TRBD1 (6 bases). The length of the CDR3 is 13 residues. From germline, CDR1 is SGHRS and CDR2 YFSETQ. Trimming left V 3 bases short and J 6 bases short, with 13 bases between.

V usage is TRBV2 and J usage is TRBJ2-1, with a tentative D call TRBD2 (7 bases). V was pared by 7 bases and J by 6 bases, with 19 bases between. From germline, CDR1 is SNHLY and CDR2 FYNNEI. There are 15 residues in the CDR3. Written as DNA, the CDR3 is TGTGCCAGCACCATGGGGGGGGCCGGGGTCAATGAGCAGTTCTTC. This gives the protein CASTMGGAGVNEQFF. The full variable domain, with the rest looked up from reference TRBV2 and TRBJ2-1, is EPEVTQTPSHQVTQMGQEVILRCVPISNHLYFYWYRQILGQKVEFLVSFYNNEISEKSEIFDDQFSVERPDGSNFTLKIRSTKLEDSAMYFCASTMGGAGVNEQFFGPGTRLTVL.

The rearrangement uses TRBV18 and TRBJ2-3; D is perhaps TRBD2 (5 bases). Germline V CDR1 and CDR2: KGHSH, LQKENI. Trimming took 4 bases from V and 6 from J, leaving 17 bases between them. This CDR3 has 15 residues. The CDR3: CASSLLAPGVDTQYF. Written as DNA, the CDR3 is TGTGCCAGCTCACTTCTAGCACCCGGTGTGGATACGCAGTATTTT.

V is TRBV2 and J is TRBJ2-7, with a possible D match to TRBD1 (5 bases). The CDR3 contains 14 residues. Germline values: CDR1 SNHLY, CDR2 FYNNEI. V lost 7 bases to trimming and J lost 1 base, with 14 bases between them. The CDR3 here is CASTLETESYEQYF. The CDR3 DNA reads TGTGCCAGCACCCTAGAGACAGAATCCTACGAGCAGTACTTC.

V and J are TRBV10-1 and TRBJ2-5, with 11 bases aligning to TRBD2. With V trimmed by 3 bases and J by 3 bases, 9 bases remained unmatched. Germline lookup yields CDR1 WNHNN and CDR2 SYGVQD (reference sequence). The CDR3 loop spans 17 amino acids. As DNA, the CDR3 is TGCGCCAGCAGTGAACTAGCGGGGGCTTCGCGGAAAGAGACCCAGTACTTC. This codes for CASSELAGASRKETQYF.

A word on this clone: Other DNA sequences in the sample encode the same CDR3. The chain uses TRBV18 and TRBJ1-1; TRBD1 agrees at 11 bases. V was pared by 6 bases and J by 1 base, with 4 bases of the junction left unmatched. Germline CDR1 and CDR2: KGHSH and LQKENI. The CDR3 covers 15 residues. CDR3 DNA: TGTGCCAGCTCCCCGGACAGGGGGCGGAACACTGAAGCTTTCTTT. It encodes CASSPDRGRNTEAFF.

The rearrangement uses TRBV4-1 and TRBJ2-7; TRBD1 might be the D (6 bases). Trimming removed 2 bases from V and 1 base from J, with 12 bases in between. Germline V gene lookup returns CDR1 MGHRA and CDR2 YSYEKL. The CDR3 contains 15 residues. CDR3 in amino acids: CASSQTGSFSYEQYF. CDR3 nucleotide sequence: TGCGCCAGCAGCCAAACAGGGAGTTTTTCCTACGAGCAGTACTTC.

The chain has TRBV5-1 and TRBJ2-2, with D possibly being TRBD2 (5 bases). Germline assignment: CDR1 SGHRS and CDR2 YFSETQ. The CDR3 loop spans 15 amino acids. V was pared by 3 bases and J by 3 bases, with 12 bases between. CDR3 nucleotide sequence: TGCGCCAGCAGCTCGCTTCCGGGGTACACCGGGGAGCTGTTTTTT. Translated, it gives CASSSLPGYTGELFF. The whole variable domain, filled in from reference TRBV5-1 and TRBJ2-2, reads KAGVTQTPRYLIKTRGQQVTLSCSPISGHRSVSWYQQTPGQGLQFLFEYFSETQRNKGNFPGRFSGRQFSNSRSEMNVSTLELGDSALYLCASSSLPGYTGELFFGEGSRLTVL.

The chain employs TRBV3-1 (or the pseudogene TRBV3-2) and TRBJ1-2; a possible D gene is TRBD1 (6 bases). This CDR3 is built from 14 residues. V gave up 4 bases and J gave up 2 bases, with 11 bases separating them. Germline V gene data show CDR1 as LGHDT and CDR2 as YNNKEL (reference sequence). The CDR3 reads CASSPGTRNYGYTF. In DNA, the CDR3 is TGTGCCAGCAGCCCCGGGACACGAAACTATGGCTACACCTTC.

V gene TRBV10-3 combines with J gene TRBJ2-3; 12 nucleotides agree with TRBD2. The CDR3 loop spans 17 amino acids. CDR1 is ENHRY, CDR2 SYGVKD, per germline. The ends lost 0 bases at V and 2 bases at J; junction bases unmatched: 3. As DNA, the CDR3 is TGTGCCATCAGTGAGTCGACTAGCGGGGGCCACACAGATACGCAGTATTTT. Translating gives CAISESTSGGHTDTQYF.

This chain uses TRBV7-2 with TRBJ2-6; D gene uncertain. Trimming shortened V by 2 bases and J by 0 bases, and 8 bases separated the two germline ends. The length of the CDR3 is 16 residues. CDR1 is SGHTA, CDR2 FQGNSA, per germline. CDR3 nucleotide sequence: TGTGCCAGCAGCTTACAGGTCAGCTCTGGGGCCAACGTCCTGACTTTC. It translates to CASSLQVSSGANVLTF.

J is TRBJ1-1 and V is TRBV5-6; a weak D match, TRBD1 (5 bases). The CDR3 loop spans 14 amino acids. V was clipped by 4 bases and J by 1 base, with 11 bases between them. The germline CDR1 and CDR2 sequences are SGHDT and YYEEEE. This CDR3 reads CASSPNRRNTEAFF. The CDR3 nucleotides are TGTGCCAGCAGCCCTAACAGGAGGAACACTGAAGCTTTCTTT.

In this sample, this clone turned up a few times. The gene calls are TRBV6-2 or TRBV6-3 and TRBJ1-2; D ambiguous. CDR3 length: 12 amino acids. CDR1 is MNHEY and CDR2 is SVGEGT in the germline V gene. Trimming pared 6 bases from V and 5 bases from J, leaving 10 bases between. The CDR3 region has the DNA TGTGCCAGCAGCCCCGGAGCGTATGGCTACACCTTC. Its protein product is CASSPGAYGYTF.